These T cell receptor beta chains were read from a single sample in a study of cytomegalovirus exposure and HLA in healthy donors. Repertoires were generated with immunoSEQ multiplex PCR, while TCRdb's copy carries only in-frame clones and drops some. Here the sample spans fewer than 250,000 clones, roughly 88% being singletons. The sequenced material came from PBMCs. The receptors stem from a woman younger than 35 in good health and CMV-seronegative. Both conserved end residues are part of each CDR3. A D gene is named only where the DNA matches it firmly. Clone sizes are given selectively: once, few, many, or a class where the clone is expanded.

j_call,clone_size,v_call,d_call,cdr3_aa,cdr3_nt
TRBJ1-4,NA,TRBV19,NA,CASSITAGPNEKLFF,TGTGCCAGTAGTATTACGGCAGGGCCAAATGAAAAACTGTTTTTT
TRBJ2-1,NA,TRBV4-1,TRBD2,CASSQDSTSGRQAPWGNEQFF,TGCGCCAGCAGCCAAGATAGCACTAGCGGGAGACAGGCGCCTTGGGGCAATGAGCAGTTCTTC
TRBJ1-1,NA,TRBV5-4,TRBD1,CASSFLFGTGWQNTEAFF,TGTGCCAGCAGCTTTCTATTCGGGACAGGGTGGCAGAACACTGAAGCTTTCTTT
TRBJ1-1,once,TRBV30,NA,CAWSVRKGYTEAFF,TGTGCCTGGAGTGTAAGGAAGGGGTACACTGAAGCTTTCTTT
TRBJ2-1,few,TRBV4-1,TRBD1,CASSQVSGGRGDEQFF,TGCGCCAGCAGCCAAGTTTCAGGGGGCCGAGGGGATGAGCAGTTCTTC
TRBJ2-1,NA,TRBV5-1,TRBD2,CASSLASGGANEQFF,TGCGCCAGCAGCTTGGCGAGCGGGGGGGCGAATGAGCAGTTCTTC
TRBJ2-2,NA,TRBV2,TRBD2,CASSAQRGGTGELFF,TGTGCCAGCAGTGCTCAGCGGGGGGGAACCGGGGAGCTGTTTTTT
TRBJ2-7,NA,TRBV4-2,TRBD2,CASSQDSGETYEQYF,TGTGCCAGCAGCCAAGACAGCGGGGAAACCTACGAGCAGTACTTC
TRBJ2-7,NA,TRBV7-9,TRBD1,CASSRQTGTGPYEQYF,TGTGCCAGCAGCCGACAGACCGGGACAGGGCCGTACGAGCAGTACTTC
TRBJ2-1,NA,TRBV7-9,TRBD1,CASSLAAGTGIGVGEQFF,TGTGCCAGCAGCTTAGCCGCCGGGACAGGGATTGGCGTCGGGGAGCAGTTCTTC
TRBJ2-1,NA,TRBV5-6,TRBD2,CASSSGGGGYNEQFF,TGTGCCAGCAGCTCCGGCGGGGGTGGCTACAATGAGCAGTTCTTC
TRBJ1-4,NA,TRBV2,NA,CASSATGWTNEKLFF,TGTGCCAGCAGCGCCACGGGGTGGACTAATGAAAAACTGTTTTTT
TRBJ2-7,few,TRBV10-3,NA,CAISGAGGRDEQYF,TGTGCCATCAGTGGAGCCGGCGGTCGGGACGAGCAGTACTTC
TRBJ1-2,once,TRBV6-1,NA,CASSEGVAAHYGYTF,TGTGCCAGCAGTGAAGGGGTTGCGGCTCACTATGGCTACACCTTC
TRBJ2-3,NA,TRBV19,TRBD1,CASRTGGTDTQYF,TGTGCCAGTAGGACAGGGGGCACAGATACGCAGTATTTT
TRBJ1-6,NA,TRBV13,NA,CASSLGSTPLHF,TGTGCCAGCAGCTTAGGTTCCACACCCCTCCACTTT
TRBJ1-2,once,TRBV5-3,NA,CARSSFQDGPREGYTF,TGTGCCAGAAGCTCCTTCCAGGACGGGCCGCGGGAGGGCTACACCTTC
TRBJ1-2,NA,TRBV9,NA,CASSEDGLYGYTF,TGTGCCAGCAGCGAGGACGGACTCTATGGCTACACCTTC
TRBJ2-5,NA,TRBV19,NA,CASSKRYQETQYF,TGTGCCAGTAGTAAGAGATACCAAGAGACCCAGTACTTC
TRBJ1-2,NA,TRBV6-1,NA,CASSLQAPWDYGYTF,TGTGCCAGCAGCCTACAGGCCCCCTGGGACTATGGCTACACCTTC
TRBJ2-7,NA,TRBV23-1,NA,CATSTDECEQYF,TGCGCCACATCGACAGATGAGTGCGAGCAGTACTTC
TRBJ1-2,NA,TRBV18,NA,CASSPREFNYGYTF,TGTGCCAGCTCACCAAGGGAGTTCAACTATGGCTACACCTTC
TRBJ2-3,NA,TRBV11-3,NA,CASSRYGLDTDTQYF,TGTGCCAGCAGCCGTTACGGACTGGACACAGATACGCAGTATTTT
TRBJ2-3,NA,TRBV18,NA,CASSPGHTTDTQYF,TGTGCCAGCTCACCGGGCCACACCACAGATACGCAGTATTTT
TRBJ1-3,NA,TRBV4-1,NA,CASSQDGGTGNTIYF,TGCGCCAGCAGCCAAGACGGGGGGACTGGAAACACCATATATTTT
TRBJ2-3,NA,TRBV9,NA,CASSAGSTDTQYF,TGTGCCAGCAGCGCGGGGAGCACAGATACGCAGTATTTT
TRBJ2-7,NA,TRBV30,NA,CAWGNRAYEQYF,TGTGCCTGGGGCAACAGGGCCTACGAGCAGTACTTC
TRBJ1-1,once,TRBV21-1,NA,CASSKEGERLMCGTEAFF,TGTGCCAGCAGCAAAGAGGGGGAGAGGCTTATGTGCGGCACTGAAGCTTTCTTT
TRBJ2-1,NA,TRBV5-4,TRBD2,CASSYGLAAYNEQFF,TGTGCCAGCAGCTACGGACTAGCGGCCTACAATGAGCAGTTCTTC
TRBJ2-1,NA,TRBV7-8,TRBD1,CASSYLRTGGLNEQFF,TGTGCCAGCAGCTACTTAAGAACAGGGGGCTTGAATGAGCAGTTCTTC
TRBJ1-2,NA,TRBV6-6,NA,CASSYSSPYGYTF,TGTGCCAGCAGTTACTCGTCCCCATATGGCTACACCTTC
TRBJ2-2,NA,TRBV5-4,TRBD2,CASSLPGVAGFTGELFF,TGTGCCAGCAGCTTACCCGGAGTAGCGGGATTCACCGGGGAGCTGTTTTTT
TRBJ2-7,NA,TRBV5-1,TRBD1,CASSLVQGATYEQYF,TGCGCCAGCAGCTTAGTTCAGGGGGCGACTTACGAGCAGTACTTC
TRBJ1-2,NA,TRBV5-6,NA,CASSPGLNYGYTF,TGTGCCAGCAGCCCGGGACTTAACTATGGCTACACCTTC
TRBJ2-1,once,TRBV10-1,NA,CASGASTSYNEQFF,TGCGCCAGCGGAGCTTCAACCTCCTACAATGAGCAGTTCTTC
TRBJ2-3,NA,TRBV6-6,NA,CASSSLTGRNTDTQYF,TGTGCCAGCAGTTCCTTGACAGGGAGGAACACAGATACGCAGTATTTT
TRBJ1-2,NA,TRBV12-5,NA,CASGLYVTGYGYTF,TGTGCTAGTGGTTTGTACGTGACAGGCTATGGCTACACCTTC
TRBJ2-3,NA,TRBV4-1,TRBD2,CASSQGAGADTQYF,TGCGCCAGCAGCCAAGGGGCGGGGGCAGATACGCAGTATTTT
TRBJ2-5,NA,TRBV10-3,TRBD2,CAISEPPGLGLETQYF,TGTGCCATCAGTGAGCCTCCGGGACTAGGATTAGAGACCCAGTACTTC
TRBJ2-7,NA,TRBV5-6,NA,CASSSAYEQYF,TGTGCCAGCAGCTCGGCCTACGAGCAGTACTTC
TRBJ1-2,NA,TRBV9,NA,CASSVAWRSDYGYTF,TGTGCCAGCAGCGTAGCTTGGAGGTCGGACTATGGCTACACCTTC
TRBJ2-3,NA,TRBV6-4,NA,CASSEGSSSTDTQYF,TGTGCCAGCAGTGAGGGCAGTTCTAGCACAGATACGCAGTATTTT
TRBJ1-1,once,TRBV9,NA,CASSVVVEEGNTEAFF,TGTGCCAGCAGCGTAGTTGTAGAGGAGGGGAACACTGAAGCTTTCTTT
TRBJ2-6,NA,TRBV7-8,NA,CASNHGTVGANVLTF,TGTGCCAGCAACCACGGGACTGTCGGGGCCAACGTCCTGACTTTC
TRBJ2-1,NA,TRBV6-1,NA,CASSAYRDSPNEQFF,TGTGCCAGCAGTGCCTATCGGGACTCCCCCAATGAGCAGTTCTTC
TRBJ1-4,NA,TRBV5-1,TRBD1,CASSRDRGRNEKLFF,TGCGCCAGCAGTCGGGACAGGGGGCGGAATGAAAAACTGTTTTTT
TRBJ1-1,NA,TRBV28,NA,CASSRPGQGWAFF,TGTGCCAGCAGCCGACCGGGCCAGGGATGGGCTTTCTTT
TRBJ2-2,NA,TRBV7-6,TRBD2,CASSLIRGGTGELFF,TGTGCCAGCAGCTTAATCCGGGGGGGTACCGGGGAGCTGTTTTTT
TRBJ2-3,NA,TRBV5-1,TRBD2,CASSVGLGADTQYF,TGCGCCAGCAGCGTGGGACTAGGGGCCGATACGCAGTATTTT
TRBJ2-5,few,TRBV5-1,NA,CASSLAETQYF,TGCGCCAGCAGCTTGGCGGAGACCCAGTACTTC